This T cell receptor beta chain was retrieved from a study of OX40 agonist ivuxolimab in advanced cancers. The method was immunoSEQ multiplex PCR; TCRdb's version includes in-frame clones alone and lacks a portion of them. The sample holds 100,000 or so clones, 70% to 90% seen once. The sample was CD4+ or CD8+ T cells sorted from blood, taken in a trial of the OX40 agonist ivuxolimab. This sequence originates from an adult with an advanced solid tumor such as melanoma, head and neck, liver or kidney cancer.

The CDR3 here is CASSQDLRGTELFF. CDR3 nucleotide sequence: TGCGCCAGCAGCCAAGATCTGAGGGGGACGGAGCTGTTTTTT. The chain links TRBV4-3 to TRBJ2-2; possible D gene TRBD1, 6 bases. Germline V gene sequence: CDR1 LGHNA, CDR2 YSLEER. This CDR3 has 14 amino acids. V lost 0 bases and J 10 bases, leaving 12 bases between the germline ends.